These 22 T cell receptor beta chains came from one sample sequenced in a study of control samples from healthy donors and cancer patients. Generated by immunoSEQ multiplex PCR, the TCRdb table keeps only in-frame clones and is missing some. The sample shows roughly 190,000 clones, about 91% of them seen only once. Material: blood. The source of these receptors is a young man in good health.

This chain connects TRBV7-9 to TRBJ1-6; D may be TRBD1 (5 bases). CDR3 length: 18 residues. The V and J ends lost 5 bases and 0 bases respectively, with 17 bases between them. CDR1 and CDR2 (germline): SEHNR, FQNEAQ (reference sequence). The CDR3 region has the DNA TGTGCCAGCAGCCCAAAAGGTGGGGGGAGCTCCTATAATTCACCCCTCCACTTT. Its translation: CASSPKGGGSSYNSPLHF. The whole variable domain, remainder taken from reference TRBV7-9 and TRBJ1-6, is DTGVSQNPRHKITKRGQNVTFRCDPISEHNRLYWYRQTLGQGPEFLTYFQNEAQLEKSRLLSDRFSAERPKGSFSTLEIQRTEQGDSAMYLCASSPKGGGSSYNSPLHFGNGTRLTVT.

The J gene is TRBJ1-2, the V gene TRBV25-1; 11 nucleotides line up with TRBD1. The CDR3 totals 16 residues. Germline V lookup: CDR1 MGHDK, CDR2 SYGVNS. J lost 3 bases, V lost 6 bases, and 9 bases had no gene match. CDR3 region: CASSPAGTGGHYGYTF. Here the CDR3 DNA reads TGTGCCAGCAGCCCCGCCGGGACAGGGGGGCACTATGGCTACACCTTC.

CDR3: CASRITVLNEQFF. Here the CDR3 DNA reads TGTGCCAGCAGAATAACCGTTCTAAATGAGCAGTTCTTC. V usage is TRBV12-3 or TRBV12-4 and J usage is TRBJ2-1; D gene ambiguous. The length of the CDR3 is 13 residues. Trimming shortened V by 6 bases and J by 7 bases, and 13 bases separated the two germline ends.

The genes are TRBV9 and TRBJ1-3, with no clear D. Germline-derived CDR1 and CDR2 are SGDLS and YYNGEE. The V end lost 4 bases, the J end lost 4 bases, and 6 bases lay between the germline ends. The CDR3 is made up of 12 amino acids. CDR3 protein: CASSTQGNTIYF. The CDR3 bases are TGTGCCAGCAGCACACAAGGAAACACCATATATTTT.

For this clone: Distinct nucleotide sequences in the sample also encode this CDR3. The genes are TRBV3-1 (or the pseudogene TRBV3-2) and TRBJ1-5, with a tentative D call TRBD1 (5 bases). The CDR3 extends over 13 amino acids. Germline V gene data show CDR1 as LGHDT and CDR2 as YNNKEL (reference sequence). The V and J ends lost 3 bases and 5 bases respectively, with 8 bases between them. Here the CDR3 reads CASSHGGDQPQHF. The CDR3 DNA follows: TGTGCCAGCAGCCACGGGGGAGATCAGCCCCAGCATTTT.

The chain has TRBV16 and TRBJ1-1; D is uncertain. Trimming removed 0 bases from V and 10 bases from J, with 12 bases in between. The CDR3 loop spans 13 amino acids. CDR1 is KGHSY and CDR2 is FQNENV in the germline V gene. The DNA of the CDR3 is TGTGCCAGCAGCCAATCGAAGCCGACCGGAGCTTTCTTT. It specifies CASSQSKPTGAFF.

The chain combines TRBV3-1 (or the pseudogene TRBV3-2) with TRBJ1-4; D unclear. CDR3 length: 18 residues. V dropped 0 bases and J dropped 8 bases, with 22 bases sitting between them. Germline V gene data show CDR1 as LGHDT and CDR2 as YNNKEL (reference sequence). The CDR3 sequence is CASSQDPRVYPVGEKLFF. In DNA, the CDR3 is TGTGCCAGCAGCCAAGATCCCCGTGTGTACCCCGTAGGAGAAAAACTGTTTTTT.

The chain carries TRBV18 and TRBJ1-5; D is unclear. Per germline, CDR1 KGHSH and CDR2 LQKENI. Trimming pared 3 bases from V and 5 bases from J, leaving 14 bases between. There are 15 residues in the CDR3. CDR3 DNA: TGTGCCAGCTCACCGGAAGGTTTTGGGGATCAGCCCCAGCATTTT. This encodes CASSPEGFGDQPQHF.

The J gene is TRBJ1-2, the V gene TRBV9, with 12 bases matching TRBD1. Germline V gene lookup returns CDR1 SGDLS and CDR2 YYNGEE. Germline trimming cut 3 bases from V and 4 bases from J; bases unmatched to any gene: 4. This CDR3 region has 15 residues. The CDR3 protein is CASSEGQGAFYGYTF. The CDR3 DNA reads TGTGCCAGCAGCGAGGGACAGGGGGCGTTCTATGGCTACACCTTC.

The CDR3 DNA reads TGCGCCAGCAGCTTATCTATAGGAAACACCATATATTTT. Protein: CASSLSIGNTIYF. The rearrangement links TRBV5-1 to TRBJ1-3; D remains unclear. V was shortened by 2 bases and J by 4 bases, with 7 bases between the two germline ends. CDR1 is SGHRS and CDR2 is YFSETQ in the germline V gene. This CDR3 has 13 residues. The whole variable domain, remainder taken from reference TRBV5-1 and TRBJ1-3, is KAGVTQTPRYLIKTRGQQVTLSCSPISGHRSVSWYQQTPGQGLQFLFEYFSETQRNKGNFPGRFSGRQFSNSRSEMNVSTLELGDSALYLCASSLSIGNTIYFGEGSWLTVV.

Written as DNA, the CDR3 is TGCGCCAGCCGACTAGCGATCGGCACCGGGGAGCTGTTTTTT. Protein sequence: CASRLAIGTGELFF. The J gene is TRBJ2-2, the V gene TRBV5-1, with 8 bases fitting TRBD2. Germline V gene lookup returns CDR1 SGHRS and CDR2 YFSETQ. V gave up 7 bases and J gave up 4 bases; unmatched junction bases: 6. The CDR3 extends over 14 amino acids.

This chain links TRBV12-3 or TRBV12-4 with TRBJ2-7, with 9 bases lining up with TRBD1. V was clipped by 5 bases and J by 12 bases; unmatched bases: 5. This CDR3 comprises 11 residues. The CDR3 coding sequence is TGTGCCAGCAGTGCCGGGACAGGGTTGTACTTC. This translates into CASSAGTGLYF.

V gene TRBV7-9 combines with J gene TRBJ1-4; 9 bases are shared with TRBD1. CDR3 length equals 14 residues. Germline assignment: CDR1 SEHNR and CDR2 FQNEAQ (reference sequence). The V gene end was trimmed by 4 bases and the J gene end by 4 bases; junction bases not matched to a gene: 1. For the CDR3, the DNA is TGTGCCAGCAGCTCGACAGGGGGTAATGAAAAACTGTTTTTT. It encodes CASSSTGGNEKLFF. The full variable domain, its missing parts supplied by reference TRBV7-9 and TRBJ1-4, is DTGVSQNPRHKITKRGQNVTFRCDPISEHNRLYWYRQTLGQGPEFLTYFQNEAQLEKSRLLSDRFSAERPKGSFSTLEIQRTEQGDSAMYLCASSSTGGNEKLFFGSGTQLSVL.

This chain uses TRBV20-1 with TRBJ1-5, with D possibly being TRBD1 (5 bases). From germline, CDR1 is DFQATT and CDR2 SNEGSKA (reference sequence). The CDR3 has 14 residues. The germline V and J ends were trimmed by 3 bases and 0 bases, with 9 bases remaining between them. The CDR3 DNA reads TGCAGTGCTAGTAATCAGGGTAGCAATCAGCCCCAGCATTTT. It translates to CSASNQGSNQPQHF.

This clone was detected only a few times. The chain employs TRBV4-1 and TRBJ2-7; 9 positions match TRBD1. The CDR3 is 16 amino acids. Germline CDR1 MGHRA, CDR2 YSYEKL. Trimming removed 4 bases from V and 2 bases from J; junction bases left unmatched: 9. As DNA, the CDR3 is TGCGCCAGCAGCCCCGTTCCGGGGACAGGGACCTACGAGCAGTACTTC. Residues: CASSPVPGTGTYEQYF.

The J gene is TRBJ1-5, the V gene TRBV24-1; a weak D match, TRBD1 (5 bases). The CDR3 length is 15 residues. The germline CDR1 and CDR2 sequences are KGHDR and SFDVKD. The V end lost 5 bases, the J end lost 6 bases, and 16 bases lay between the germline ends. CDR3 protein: CATSGGGVLGQPQHF. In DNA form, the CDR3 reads TGTGCCACCAGTGGGGGCGGGGTTTTAGGTCAGCCCCAGCATTTT.

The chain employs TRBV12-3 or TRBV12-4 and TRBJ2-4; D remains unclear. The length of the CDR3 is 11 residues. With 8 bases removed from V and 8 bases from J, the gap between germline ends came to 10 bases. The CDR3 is CASGKVDIQYF. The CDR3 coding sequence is TGTGCCAGCGGGAAGGTGGACATTCAGTACTTC.

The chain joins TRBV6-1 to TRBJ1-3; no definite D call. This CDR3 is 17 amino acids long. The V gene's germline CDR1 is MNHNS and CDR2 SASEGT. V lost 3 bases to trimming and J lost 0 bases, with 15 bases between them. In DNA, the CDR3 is TGTGCCAGCAGTGACTACCGGCCCGAATACTCTGGAAACACCATATATTTT. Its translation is CASSDYRPEYSGNTIYF.

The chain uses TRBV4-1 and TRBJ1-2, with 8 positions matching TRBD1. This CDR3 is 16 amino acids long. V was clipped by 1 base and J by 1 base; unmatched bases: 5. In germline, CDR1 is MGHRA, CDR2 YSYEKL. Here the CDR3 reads CASSQVRTGNNYGYTF. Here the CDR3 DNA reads TGCGCCAGCAGCCAAGTACGGACAGGGAATAACTATGGCTACACCTTC.

The CDR3 spells CASSILSLRAGELFF. CDR3 sequence (DNA): TGTGCCAGTAGTATACTCTCCCTGCGCGCCGGGGAGCTGTTTTTT. V and J are TRBV19 and TRBJ2-2; D remains ambiguous. The germline gives CDR1 LNHDA, CDR2 SQIVND (reference sequence). V gave up 2 bases and J gave up 6 bases, with 13 bases separating them. The CDR3 is 15 residues long.

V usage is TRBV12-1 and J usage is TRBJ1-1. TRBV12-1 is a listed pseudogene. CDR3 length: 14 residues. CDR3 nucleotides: TGTGCCAGCAGCTTTGATCCCATAAACACTGAAGCTTTCTTT. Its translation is CASSFDPINTEAFF.

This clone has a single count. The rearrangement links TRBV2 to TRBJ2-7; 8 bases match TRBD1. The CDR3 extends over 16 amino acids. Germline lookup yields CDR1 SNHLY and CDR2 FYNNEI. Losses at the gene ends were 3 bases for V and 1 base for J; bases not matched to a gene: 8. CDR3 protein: CASSDIGGDRSYEQYF. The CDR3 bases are TGTGCCAGCAGTGATATAGGAGGGGACAGGTCCTACGAGCAGTACTTC.